This passage covers 9 T cell receptor beta chains from one sample sequenced in a study of T cell therapy after organ transplantation. Libraries were prepared by immunoSEQ multiplex PCR; TCRdb keeps only in-frame clonotypes and omits some of them. The sample lists about 50,000 clones; approximately 94% were seen once. No antigen has been assigned to these receptors. The specimen comprised CD8+ T cells from blood, sampled before autologous CMV-specific T cell therapy. The receptor source for this set is a human patient who had received a solid organ transplant and had CMV disease.

The chain recombines TRBV13 with TRBJ2-1, with D maybe TRBD1 (5 bases). From germline, CDR1 is PRHDT and CDR2 FYEKMQ (reference sequence). There are 17 residues in the CDR3. V lost 5 bases and J 0 bases, leaving 17 bases between the germline ends. The CDR3 coding sequence is TGTGCCAGCAGCCCAAGACAGCCCAGAAGCTCCTACAATGAGCAGTTCTTC. Translated, it gives CASSPRQPRSSYNEQFF.

DNA for the CDR3: TGTGCCAGTAGTACCGGAGCGGGACAGGCATCCTACGAGCAGTACTTC. Encoded protein: CASSTGAGQASYEQYF. This sequence joins TRBV19 and TRBJ2-7; D might be TRBD1 (8 bases). The germline gives CDR1 LNHDA, CDR2 SQIVND (reference sequence). The CDR3 totals 16 residues. V was clipped by 4 bases and J by 1 base, with 17 bases between them.

With respect to this clone: Other DNA variants within this sample encode the same CDR3. The V call is TRBV6-5, the J call TRBJ1-1; D remains unclear. V was clipped by 2 bases and J by 5 bases, with 6 bases between them. Germline loops: CDR1 MNHEY, CDR2 SVGAGI. This CDR3 is built from 12 residues. CDR3 sequence: CASSYAGTEAFF. In nucleotides, the CDR3 is TGTGCCAGCAGTTACGCCGGGACTGAAGCTTTCTTT.

This chain uses TRBV5-4 with TRBJ1-1; D not certain. The CDR3 spans 14 residues. Germline V lookup: CDR1 SGHNT, CDR2 YYREEE (reference sequence). With 2 bases removed from V and 3 bases from J, the gap between germline ends came to 11 bases. The CDR3 DNA reads as TGTGCCAGCAGCTTACCCGGGCCTGACACTGAAGCTTTCTTT. This sequence encodes CASSLPGPDTEAFF.

CDR3 residues: CASSLAGQPQHF. The DNA for the CDR3 is TGTGCCAGCAGCTTGGCAGGTCAGCCCCAGCATTTT. J is TRBJ1-5 and V is TRBV5-5, with D unclear. This CDR3 contains 12 residues. Germline V gene lookup returns CDR1 SGHKS and CDR2 YYEKEE (reference sequence). V was pared by 0 bases and J by 6 bases, with 4 bases between.

This sequence joins TRBV6-6 and TRBJ1-1, with D tentatively TRBD1 (5 bases). The CDR3 spans 14 residues. V was clipped by 5 bases and J by 0 bases, with 10 bases between them. Germline loops: CDR1 MNHNY, CDR2 SVGAGI (reference sequence). The CDR3: CASSTPGMNTEAFF. The CDR3, as DNA: TGTGCCAGCAGTACCCCAGGGATGAACACTGAAGCTTTCTTT.

The chain recombines TRBV7-9 with TRBJ2-1; possibly TRBD1 for D (6 bases). Germline assignment: CDR1 SEHNR and CDR2 FQNEAQ (reference sequence). Trimming left V 5 bases short and J 0 bases short, with 14 bases between. This CDR3 comprises 16 residues. This CDR3 is CASSQRTAGSYNEQFF. CDR3 in DNA: TGTGCCAGCAGCCAGAGGACAGCCGGCTCCTACAATGAGCAGTTCTTC.

This chain joins TRBV21-1 and TRBJ1-1; the DNA was not used to check the table's D call, TRBD1. TRBV21-1 corresponds to a pseudogene. The CDR3 totals 15 residues. CDR3 sequence: CASSKEPGDNTEAFF. Written as DNA, the CDR3 is TGTGCCAGCAGCAAAGAACCAGGGGATAACACTGAAGCTTTCTTT.

The chain recombines TRBV7-9 with TRBJ2-3; D might be TRBD1 (6 bases). Germline CDR1 reads SEHNR; CDR2 reads FQNEAQ (reference sequence). The V end lost 11 bases, the J end lost 1 base, and 16 bases lay between the germline ends. CDR3 length equals 14 residues. The CDR3 protein is CAASRDKGTDTQYF. For the CDR3, the DNA is TGTGCCGCATCCCGGGACAAAGGCACAGATACGCAGTATTTT.